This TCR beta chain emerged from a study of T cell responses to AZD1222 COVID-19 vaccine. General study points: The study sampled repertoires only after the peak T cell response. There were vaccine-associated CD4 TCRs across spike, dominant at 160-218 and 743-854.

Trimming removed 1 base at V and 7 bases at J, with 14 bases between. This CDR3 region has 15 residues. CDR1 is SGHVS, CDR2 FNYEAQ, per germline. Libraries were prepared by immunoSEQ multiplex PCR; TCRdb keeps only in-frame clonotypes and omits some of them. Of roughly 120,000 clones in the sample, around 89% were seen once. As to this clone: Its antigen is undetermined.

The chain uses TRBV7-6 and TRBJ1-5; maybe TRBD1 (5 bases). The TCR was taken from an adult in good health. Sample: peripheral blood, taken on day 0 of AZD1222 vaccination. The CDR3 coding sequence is TGTGCCAGCAGCTTAGAGCCGGCACGGGGGCAGCCCCAGCATTTT. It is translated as CASSLEPARGQPQHF.